This T cell receptor (beta chain) was identified during a study of blood T cell repertoires in COVID-19. The wider study: The United States, Italy and Spain were the sources of the acute and convalescent COVID-19 samples. PBMCs, B-cell-depleted T cells, or T cells provided the cDNA or gDNA that made up the material.

The CDR3 consists of 20 residues. V trimming: 2 bases; J trimming: 0 bases; junction bases outside the gene matches: 17. Authors' analysis steps: Estimation of nucleated cell counts relied on the amplification of reference gene primers. Some clones are missing from TCRdb's copy, which holds only in-frame ones; the method was immunoSEQ multiplex PCR. Clone size and the V and J calls come from that table; the DNA yielded D and trimming. The sample includes about 280,000 clones, 86% of them seen just once. The sequence derives from a woman in her 30s with active or convalescent COVID-19. The sequenced sample consisted of peripheral blood. The chain is built from TRBV23-1 and TRBJ2-5, with 8 bases matching TRBD1. TRBV23-1 is reported as an ORF; its role is uncertain. The CDR3 loop is CASSQTCGRDRLPYQETQYF. The CDR3 bases are TGCGCCAGCAGTCAAACCTGCGGACGGGACAGGTTACCGTACCAAGAGACCCAGTACTTC.